This record concerns one TCR beta chain sequence. Its antigen is as yet unknown. Data came from immunoSEQ multiplex PCR; TCRdb stores just in-frame clones and leaves some out. The sample carries 80,000 to 90,000 clones, around 90% recorded once. The germline V gene has CDR1 SNHLY and CDR2 FYNNEI. V gave up 4 bases and J gave up 8 bases, with 14 bases separating them. CDR3 length: 13 residues. The sample is drawn from a study of T cell responses to AZD1222 COVID-19 vaccine. Overall study findings and caveats: Only a handful of AZD1222 recipients, roughly 6 in all, had baseline seropositivity. Targets within unmutated variant regions were reportedly found for nearly half of spike-specific TCRs. The study found Spike-specific TCR breadth and depth rose after two AZD1222 doses. Spike regions recognized by vaccine-associated CD4 TCRs spanned the protein, led by 160-218 and 743-854.

The chain couples TRBV2 to TRBJ1-2; tentative D call: TRBD1 (5 bases). The origin of this receptor is an adult in good health. This specimen consisted of peripheral blood, obtained on day 0 of AZD1222 vaccination. The CDR3 region is CASSGEGEGGYTF. The CDR3 DNA follows: TGTGCCAGCAGTGGAGAAGGGGAGGGAGGCTACACCTTC.